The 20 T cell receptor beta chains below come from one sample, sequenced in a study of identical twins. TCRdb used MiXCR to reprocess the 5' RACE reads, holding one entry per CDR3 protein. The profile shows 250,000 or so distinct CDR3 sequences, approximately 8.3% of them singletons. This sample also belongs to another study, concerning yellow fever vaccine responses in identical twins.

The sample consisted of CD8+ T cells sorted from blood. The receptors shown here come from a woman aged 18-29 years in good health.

The CDR3 DNA reads as TGTGCCAGCAGTTCCTTACCCTACGAGCAGTACTTC. Its translation is CASSSLPYEQYF. The chain joins TRBV6-6 to TRBJ2-7; D gene ambiguous. Germline lookup yields CDR1 MNHNY and CDR2 SVGAGI (reference sequence). Trimming removed 4 bases at V and 2 bases at J, with 6 bases between. CDR3 size: 12 residues.

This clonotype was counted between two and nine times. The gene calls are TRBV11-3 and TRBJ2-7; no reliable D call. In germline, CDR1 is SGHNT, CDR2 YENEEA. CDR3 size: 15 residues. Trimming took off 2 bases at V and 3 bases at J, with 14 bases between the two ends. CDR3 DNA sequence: TGTGCCAGCAGCTTACATGCAGGAGATATCTACGAGCAGTACTTC. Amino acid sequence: CASSLHAGDIYEQYF.

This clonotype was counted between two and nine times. CDR3 coding DNA: TGCAGTGCTAGGAGCCTTAGGGGGGGAAGTTTTGAGCAGTTCTTC. Protein: CSARSLRGGSFEQFF. The genes are TRBV20-1 and TRBJ2-1; D may be TRBD2 (7 bases). Per germline, CDR1 DFQATT and CDR2 SNEGSKA (reference sequence). The CDR3 runs to 15 residues. The V and J ends lost 3 bases and 9 bases respectively, with 21 bases between them.

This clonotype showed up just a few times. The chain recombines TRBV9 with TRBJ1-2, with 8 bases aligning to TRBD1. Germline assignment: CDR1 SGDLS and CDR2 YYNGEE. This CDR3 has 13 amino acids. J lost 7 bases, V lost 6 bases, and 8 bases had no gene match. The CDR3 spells CASTPGGGGGYTF. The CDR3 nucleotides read TGTGCCAGCACCCCAGGGGGCGGTGGTGGCTACACCTTC.

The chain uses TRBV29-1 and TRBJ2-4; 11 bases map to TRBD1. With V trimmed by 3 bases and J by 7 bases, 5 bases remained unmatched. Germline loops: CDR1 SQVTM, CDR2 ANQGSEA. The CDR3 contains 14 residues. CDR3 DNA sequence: TGCAGCGTTGAGTTGGGGACAGGGGGGAACATTCAGTACTTC. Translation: CSVELGTGGNIQYF.

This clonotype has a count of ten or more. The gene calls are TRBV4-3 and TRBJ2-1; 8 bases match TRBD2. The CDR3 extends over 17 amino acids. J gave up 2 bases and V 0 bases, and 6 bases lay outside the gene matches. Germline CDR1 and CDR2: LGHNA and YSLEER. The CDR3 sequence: CASSQETGTRPYNEQFF. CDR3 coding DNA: TGCGCCAGCAGCCAAGAGACCGGGACTAGACCCTACAATGAGCAGTTCTTC.

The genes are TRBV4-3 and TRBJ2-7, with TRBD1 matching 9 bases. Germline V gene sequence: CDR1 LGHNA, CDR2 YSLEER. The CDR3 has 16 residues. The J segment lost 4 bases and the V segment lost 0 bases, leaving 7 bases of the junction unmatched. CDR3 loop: CASSQDPGQGQYEQYF. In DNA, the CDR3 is TGCGCCAGCAGCCAAGATCCGGGACAGGGTCAATACGAGCAGTACTTC.

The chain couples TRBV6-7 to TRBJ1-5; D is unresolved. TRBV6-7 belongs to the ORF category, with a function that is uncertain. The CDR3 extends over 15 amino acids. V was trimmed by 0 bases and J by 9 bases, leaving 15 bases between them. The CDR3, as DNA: TGTGCCAGCAGTTACTCCCCCCAACTTGCGGGGCCCCAGCATTTT. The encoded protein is CASSYSPQLAGPQHF.

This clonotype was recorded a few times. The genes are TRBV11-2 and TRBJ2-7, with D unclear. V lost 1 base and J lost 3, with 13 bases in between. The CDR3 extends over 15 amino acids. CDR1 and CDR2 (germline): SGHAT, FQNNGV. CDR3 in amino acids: CASSLGVGYLYEQYF. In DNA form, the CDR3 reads TGTGCCAGCAGCTTAGGGGTGGGGTATCTCTACGAGCAGTACTTC.

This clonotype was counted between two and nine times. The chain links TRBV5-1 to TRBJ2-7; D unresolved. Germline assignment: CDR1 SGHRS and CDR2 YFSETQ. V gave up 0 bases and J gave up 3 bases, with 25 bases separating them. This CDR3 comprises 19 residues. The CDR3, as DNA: TGCGCCAGCAGCTTGGTTTCCCCGGGTCTATCCTCATATCTCTACGAGCAGTACTTC. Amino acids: CASSLVSPGLSSYLYEQYF.

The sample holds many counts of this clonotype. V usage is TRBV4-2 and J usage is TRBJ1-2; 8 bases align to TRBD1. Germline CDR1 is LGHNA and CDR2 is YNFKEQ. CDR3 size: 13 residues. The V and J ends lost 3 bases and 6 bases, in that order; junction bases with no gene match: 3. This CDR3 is CASSHLTGDGYTF. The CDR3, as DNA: TGTGCCAGCAGCCACCTGACAGGGGATGGCTACACCTTC.

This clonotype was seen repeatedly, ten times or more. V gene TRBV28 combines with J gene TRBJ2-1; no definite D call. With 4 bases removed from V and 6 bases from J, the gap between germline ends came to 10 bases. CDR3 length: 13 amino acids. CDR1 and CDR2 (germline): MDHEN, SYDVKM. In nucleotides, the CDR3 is TGTGCCAGCAGTTACCTGAAGGGCAATGAGCAGTTCTTC. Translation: CASSYLKGNEQFF.

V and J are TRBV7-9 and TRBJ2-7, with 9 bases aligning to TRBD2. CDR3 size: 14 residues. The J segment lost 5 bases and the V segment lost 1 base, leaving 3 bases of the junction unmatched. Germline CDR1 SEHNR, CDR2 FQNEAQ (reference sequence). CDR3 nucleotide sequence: TGTGCCAGCAGCTTAGTAGCGGGAGTTAACGAGCAGTACTTC. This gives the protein CASSLVAGVNEQYF.

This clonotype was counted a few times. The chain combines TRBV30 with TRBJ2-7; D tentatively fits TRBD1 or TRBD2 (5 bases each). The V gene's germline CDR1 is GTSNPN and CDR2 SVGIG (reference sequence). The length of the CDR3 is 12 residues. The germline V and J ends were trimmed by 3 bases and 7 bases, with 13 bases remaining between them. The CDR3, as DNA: TGTGCCTGGAGAGAGGGACCCGGGGAGCAGTACTTC. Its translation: CAWREGPGEQYF.

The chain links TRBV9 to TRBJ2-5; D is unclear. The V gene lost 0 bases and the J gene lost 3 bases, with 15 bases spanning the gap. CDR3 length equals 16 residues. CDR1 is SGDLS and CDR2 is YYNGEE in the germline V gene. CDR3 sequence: CASSVGPQGWEETQYF. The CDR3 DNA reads TGTGCCAGCAGCGTAGGCCCTCAAGGGTGGGAAGAGACCCAGTACTTC. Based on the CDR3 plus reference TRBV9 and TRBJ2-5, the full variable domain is DSGVTQTPKHLITATGQRVTLRCSPRSGDLSVYWYQQSLDQGLQFLIQYYNGEERAKGNILERFSAQQFPDLHSELNLSSLELGDSALYFCASSVGPQGWEETQYFGPGTRLLVL.

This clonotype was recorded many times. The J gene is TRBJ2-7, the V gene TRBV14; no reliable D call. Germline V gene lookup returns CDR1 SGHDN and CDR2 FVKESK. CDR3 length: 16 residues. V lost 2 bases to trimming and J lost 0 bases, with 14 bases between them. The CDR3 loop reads CASSQSAVPRSYEQYF. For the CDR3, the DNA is TGTGCCAGCAGCCAATCGGCAGTTCCCCGCTCCTACGAGCAGTACTTC.

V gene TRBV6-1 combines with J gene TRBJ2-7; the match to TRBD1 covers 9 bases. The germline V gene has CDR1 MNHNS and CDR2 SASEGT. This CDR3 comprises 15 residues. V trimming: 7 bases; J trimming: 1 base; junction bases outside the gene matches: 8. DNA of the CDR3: TGTGCCAGCACCTTCGGGGACAGGGTGTCCTACGAGCAGTACTTC. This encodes CASTFGDRVSYEQYF.

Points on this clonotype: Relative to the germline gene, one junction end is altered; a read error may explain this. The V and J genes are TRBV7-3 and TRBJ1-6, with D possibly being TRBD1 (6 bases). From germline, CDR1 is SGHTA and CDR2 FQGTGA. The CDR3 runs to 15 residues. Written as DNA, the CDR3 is TGTGCCAGCAGCCTAACGGACAGCTTCAATTCACCCCTCCACTTT. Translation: CASSLTDSFNSPLHF.

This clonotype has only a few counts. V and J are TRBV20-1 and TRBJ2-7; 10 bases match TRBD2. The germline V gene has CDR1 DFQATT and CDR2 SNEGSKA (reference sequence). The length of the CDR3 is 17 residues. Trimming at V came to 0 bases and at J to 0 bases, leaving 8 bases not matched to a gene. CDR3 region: CSARDWARTSGSYEQYF. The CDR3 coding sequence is TGCAGTGCTAGAGATTGGGCTCGGACTAGCGGCTCCTACGAGCAGTACTTC.

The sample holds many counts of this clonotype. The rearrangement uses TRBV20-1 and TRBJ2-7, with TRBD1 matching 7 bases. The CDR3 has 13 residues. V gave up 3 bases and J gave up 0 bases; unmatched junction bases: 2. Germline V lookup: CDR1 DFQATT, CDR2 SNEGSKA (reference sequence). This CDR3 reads CSASGDSSYEQYF. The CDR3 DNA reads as TGCAGTGCTAGTGGGGACAGCTCCTACGAGCAGTACTTC.